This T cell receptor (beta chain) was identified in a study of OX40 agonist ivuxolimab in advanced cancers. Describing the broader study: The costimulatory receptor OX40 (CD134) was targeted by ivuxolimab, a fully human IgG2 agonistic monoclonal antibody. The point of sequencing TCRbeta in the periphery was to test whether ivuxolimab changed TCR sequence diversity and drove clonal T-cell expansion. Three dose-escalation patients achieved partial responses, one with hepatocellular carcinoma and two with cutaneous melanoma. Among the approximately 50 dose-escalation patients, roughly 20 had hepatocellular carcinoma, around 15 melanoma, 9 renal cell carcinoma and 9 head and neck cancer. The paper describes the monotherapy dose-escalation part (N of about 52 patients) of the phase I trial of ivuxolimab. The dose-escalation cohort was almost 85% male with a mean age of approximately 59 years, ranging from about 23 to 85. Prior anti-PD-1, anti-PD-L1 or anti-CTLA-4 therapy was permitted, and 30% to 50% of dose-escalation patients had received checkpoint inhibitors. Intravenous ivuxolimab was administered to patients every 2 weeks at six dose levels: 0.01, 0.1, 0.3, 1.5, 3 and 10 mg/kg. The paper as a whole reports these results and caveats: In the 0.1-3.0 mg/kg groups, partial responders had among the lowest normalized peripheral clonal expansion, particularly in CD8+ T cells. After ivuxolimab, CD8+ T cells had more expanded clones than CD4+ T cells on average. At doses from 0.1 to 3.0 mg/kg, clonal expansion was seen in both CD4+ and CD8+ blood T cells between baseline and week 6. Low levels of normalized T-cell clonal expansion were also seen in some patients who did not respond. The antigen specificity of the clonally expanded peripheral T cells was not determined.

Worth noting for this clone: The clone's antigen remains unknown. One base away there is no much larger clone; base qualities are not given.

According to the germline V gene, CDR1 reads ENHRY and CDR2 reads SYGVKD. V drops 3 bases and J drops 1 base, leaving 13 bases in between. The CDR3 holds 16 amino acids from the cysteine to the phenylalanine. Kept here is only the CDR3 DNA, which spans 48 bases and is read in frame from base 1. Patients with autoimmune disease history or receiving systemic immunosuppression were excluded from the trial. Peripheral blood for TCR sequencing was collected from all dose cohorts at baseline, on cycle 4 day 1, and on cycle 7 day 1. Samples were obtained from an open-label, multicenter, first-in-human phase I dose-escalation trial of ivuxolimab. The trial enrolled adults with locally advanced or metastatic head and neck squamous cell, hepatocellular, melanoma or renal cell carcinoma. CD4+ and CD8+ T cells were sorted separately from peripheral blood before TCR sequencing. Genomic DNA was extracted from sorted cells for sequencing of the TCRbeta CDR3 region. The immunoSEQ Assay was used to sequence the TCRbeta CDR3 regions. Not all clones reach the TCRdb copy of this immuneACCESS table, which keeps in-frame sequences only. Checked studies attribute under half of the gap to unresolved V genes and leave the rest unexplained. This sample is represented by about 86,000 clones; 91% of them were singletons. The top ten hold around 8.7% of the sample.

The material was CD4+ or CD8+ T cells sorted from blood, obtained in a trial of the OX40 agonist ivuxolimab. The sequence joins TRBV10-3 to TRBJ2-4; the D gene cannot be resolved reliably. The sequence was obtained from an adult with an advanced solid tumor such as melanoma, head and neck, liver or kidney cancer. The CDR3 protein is CAISEQILEAKNIQYF. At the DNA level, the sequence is TGTGCCATCAGTGAACAAATTCTAGAGGCCAAAAACATTCAGTACTTC.